This is a list of T cell receptor beta chains from one sample in a study of blood T cell repertoires in COVID-19. Profiling relied on immunoSEQ multiplex PCR, and the TCRdb table lists in-frame clones only, not all of them. The repertoire has approximately 230,000 clones, 65% to 90% of them found once; the top ten carry approximately 1.6%. Sequenced input: PBMCs or T cells enriched from blood (not recorded which). These receptors all stem from a man aged 40-49 years who had recovered from COVID-19. CDR3s include the opening cysteine and the closing phenylalanine or tryptophan. The D gene is left open where the match is weak. Not every row has a clone size; where given, it reads once, few, many or a size class.

clone_size: .; v_call: TRBV9; d_call: .; j_call: TRBJ1-5; cdr3_nt: TGTGCCAGCAGCGTAGACAGCAGGTTTAATCAGCCCCAGCATTTT; cdr3_aa: CASSVDSRFNQPQHF
clone_size: .; v_call: TRBV15; d_call: TRBD1; j_call: TRBJ1-5; cdr3_nt: TGTGCCACCAGCAGGACAGGGGTAAACCAGCCCCAGCATTTT; cdr3_aa: CATSRTGVNQPQHF
clone_size: .; v_call: TRBV7-2; d_call: .; j_call: TRBJ1-3; cdr3_nt: TGTGCCAGCAGCTTAGTAGGGATCGGGGAAAACACCATATATTTT; cdr3_aa: CASSLVGIGENTIYF
clone_size: .; v_call: TRBV30; d_call: .; j_call: TRBJ2-3; cdr3_nt: TGTGCCTGGGGGAGAGATACGCAGTATTTT; cdr3_aa: CAWGRDTQYF
clone_size: .; v_call: TRBV24-1; d_call: .; j_call: TRBJ2-1; cdr3_nt: TGTGCCACCAGTGAGTCCGGAGACGAGTCCTACAATGAGCAGTTCTTC; cdr3_aa: CATSESGDESYNEQFF
clone_size: .; v_call: TRBV2; d_call: .; j_call: TRBJ2-7; cdr3_nt: TGTGCCAGCTATAAAGCGATGGCCTACGAGCAGTACTTC; cdr3_aa: CASYKAMAYEQYF
clone_size: few; v_call: TRBV7-2; d_call: TRBD1; j_call: TRBJ1-1; cdr3_nt: TGTGCCAGCAGGCCGGGACAGGTGGGCACTGAAGCTTTCTTT; cdr3_aa: CASRPGQVGTEAFF
clone_size: few; v_call: TRBV2; d_call: .; j_call: TRBJ1-2; cdr3_nt: TGTGCCAGCAATAACAGGGAGGGGTATGGCTACACCTTC; cdr3_aa: CASNNREGYGYTF
clone_size: .; v_call: TRBV5-1; d_call: TRBD1; j_call: TRBJ1-2; cdr3_nt: TGCGCCAGCAGTGAGCAGGGGGGCTATGGCTACACCTTC; cdr3_aa: CASSEQGGYGYTF
clone_size: .; v_call: TRBV30; d_call: .; j_call: TRBJ1-2; cdr3_nt: TGTGCCTGGAGGGCACAGAACTATGGCTACACCTTC; cdr3_aa: CAWRAQNYGYTF
clone_size: .; v_call: TRBV5-1; d_call: TRBD1; j_call: TRBJ2-5; cdr3_nt: TGCGCCAGCAGCTTGGGGTCCGGGACAGGGCCTCTCCAAGAGACCCAGTACTTC; cdr3_aa: CASSLGSGTGPLQETQYF
clone_size: .; v_call: TRBV9; d_call: .; j_call: TRBJ2-2; cdr3_nt: TGTGCCAGCAGCCCCAGGGCTACGAACACCGGGGAGCTGTTTTTT; cdr3_aa: CASSPRATNTGELFF
clone_size: .; v_call: TRBV7-3; d_call: .; j_call: TRBJ1-2; cdr3_nt: TGTGCCAGCAGCCCCGGGGGTTCGTCTGGCTACACCTTC; cdr3_aa: CASSPGGSSGYTF
clone_size: .; v_call: TRBV28; d_call: TRBD1; j_call: TRBJ2-7; cdr3_nt: TGTGCCAGCAGTTCCGGACAGGTTTCCTACGAGCAGTACTTC; cdr3_aa: CASSSGQVSYEQYF
clone_size: .; v_call: TRBV7-8; d_call: TRBD1; j_call: TRBJ2-1; cdr3_nt: TGTGCCAGCAGCTTATCACCGGGACAGGTAATAGCGAATGAGCAGTTCTTC; cdr3_aa: CASSLSPGQVIANEQFF
clone_size: .; v_call: TRBV7-9; d_call: .; j_call: TRBJ1-3; cdr3_nt: TGTGCCAGCAGCTCCCCTTCGCGGGCACTGGGAAACACCATATATTTT; cdr3_aa: CASSSPSRALGNTIYF
clone_size: .; v_call: TRBV7-9; d_call: TRBD2; j_call: TRBJ2-5; cdr3_nt: TGTGCCAGCAACTCCGCACGCGGACTAGCGGTCCAAGAGACCCAGTACTTC; cdr3_aa: CASNSARGLAVQETQYF
clone_size: .; v_call: TRBV10-3; d_call: .; j_call: TRBJ1-1; cdr3_nt: TGTGCCATCAGTGAGTCGGGCAGGGTCGGCACTGAAGCTTTCTTT; cdr3_aa: CAISESGRVGTEAFF
clone_size: .; v_call: TRBV4-1; d_call: .; j_call: TRBJ1-4; cdr3_nt: TGCGCCAGCAGCCCTCACTTAAGGGAGGACGAAAAACTGTTTTTT; cdr3_aa: CASSPHLREDEKLFF
clone_size: .; v_call: TRBV7-9; d_call: .; j_call: TRBJ1-4; cdr3_nt: TGTGCCAGCAGCCCGACTATTGGAACTAATGAAAAACTGTTTTTT; cdr3_aa: CASSPTIGTNEKLFF
clone_size: .; v_call: TRBV30; d_call: .; j_call: TRBJ1-1; cdr3_nt: TGTGCCTGGAGTGCGGCGGAGGAAGCTTTCTTT; cdr3_aa: CAWSAAEEAFF
clone_size: .; v_call: TRBV10-3; d_call: .; j_call: TRBJ1-5; cdr3_nt: TGTGCCATCGCCGGCTCGGGATCTGAACAGCCCCAGCATTTT; cdr3_aa: CAIAGSGSEQPQHF
clone_size: .; v_call: TRBV6-5; d_call: TRBD2; j_call: TRBJ2-7; cdr3_nt: TGTGCCAGCAGTTACTCCCCTAGCGGGAGATCCTACGAGCAGTACTTC; cdr3_aa: CASSYSPSGRSYEQYF
clone_size: .; v_call: TRBV5-6; d_call: .; j_call: TRBJ1-2; cdr3_nt: TGTGCCAGCAGTCGGGACTATGGCTACACCTTC; cdr3_aa: CASSRDYGYTF
clone_size: .; v_call: TRBV3-1/TRBV3-2; d_call: TRBD1; j_call: TRBJ2-7; cdr3_nt: TGTGCCAGCAGCCGCTTGGAACAGGGGGAAAACGAGCAGTACTTC; cdr3_aa: CASSRLEQGENEQYF
clone_size: .; v_call: TRBV7-9; d_call: .; j_call: TRBJ1-2; cdr3_nt: TGTGCCAGCAGCTATCACGACAGGCCGAACTATGGCTACACCTTC; cdr3_aa: CASSYHDRPNYGYTF
clone_size: .; v_call: TRBV29-1; d_call: .; j_call: TRBJ2-2; cdr3_nt: TGCAGCGTCGTGACACTAGTGGACACCGGGGAGCTGTTTTTT; cdr3_aa: CSVVTLVDTGELFF
clone_size: .; v_call: TRBV5-8; d_call: TRBD1; j_call: TRBJ1-5; cdr3_nt: TGTGCCAGCAGCTGGACAGGCCGAAATCAGCCCCAGCATTTT; cdr3_aa: CASSWTGRNQPQHF
clone_size: .; v_call: TRBV14; d_call: .; j_call: TRBJ1-2; cdr3_nt: TGTGCCAGCAGCCGCAAGGGAGTCAACCGTGCTGGCTACACCTTC; cdr3_aa: CASSRKGVNRAGYTF
clone_size: once; v_call: TRBV5-1; d_call: TRBD1; j_call: TRBJ2-7; cdr3_nt: TGCGCCAGCAGCGGGGGGACAGGGGCCTACGAGCAGTACTTC; cdr3_aa: CASSGGTGAYEQYF
clone_size: .; v_call: TRBV7-2; d_call: TRBD2; j_call: TRBJ2-1; cdr3_nt: TGTGCCAGCAGCCCCTCGGGGTCCAGCGGGAGACTCTCCTACAATGAGCAGTTCTTC; cdr3_aa: CASSPSGSSGRLSYNEQFF
clone_size: .; v_call: TRBV28; d_call: .; j_call: TRBJ2-1; cdr3_nt: TGTGCCAGCAGTTTATCCCTAGACAGAACCCCCCTCAATGAGCAGTTCTTC; cdr3_aa: CASSLSLDRTPLNEQFF
clone_size: .; v_call: TRBV19; d_call: .; j_call: TRBJ1-4; cdr3_nt: TGTGCCAGTCGATACGGCAGGAATGAAAAACTGTTTTTT; cdr3_aa: CASRYGRNEKLFF
clone_size: once; v_call: TRBV6-5; d_call: .; j_call: TRBJ1-3; cdr3_nt: TGTGCCAGCAGTTCCACCCGCGACAGAAACACCATATATTTT; cdr3_aa: CASSSTRDRNTIYF
clone_size: .; v_call: TRBV28; d_call: TRBD1; j_call: TRBJ2-2; cdr3_nt: TGTGCCGGGACAGGGGCCCGGTCCGGGGAGCTGTTTTTT; cdr3_aa: CAGTGARSGELFF
clone_size: .; v_call: TRBV7-6; d_call: TRBD2; j_call: TRBJ2-1; cdr3_nt: TGTGCCAGCAGCCTCTCTCGGAGCGGGGGGGCCGATGAGCAGTTCTTC; cdr3_aa: CASSLSRSGGADEQFF
clone_size: .; v_call: TRBV5-4; d_call: .; j_call: TRBJ1-2; cdr3_nt: TGTGCCAGCAGCTTGGATGGGGGGAACTATGGCTACACCTTC; cdr3_aa: CASSLDGGNYGYTF
clone_size: .; v_call: TRBV7-2; d_call: TRBD1; j_call: TRBJ2-5; cdr3_nt: TGTGCCAGCAGCTTCCACCGACCGGGACAGGGAAGAGAGACCCAGTACTTC; cdr3_aa: CASSFHRPGQGRETQYF
clone_size: .; v_call: TRBV5-1; d_call: .; j_call: TRBJ2-1; cdr3_nt: TGCGCCAGCAGGCCCGGCGGTTCCGCTGGGTACAATGAGCAGTTCTTC; cdr3_aa: CASRPGGSAGYNEQFF
clone_size: .; v_call: TRBV6-5; d_call: TRBD1; j_call: TRBJ2-5; cdr3_nt: TGTGCCAGCTCCGGACAGGCCCACGGGACCCAGTACTTC; cdr3_aa: CASSGQAHGTQYF
clone_size: once; v_call: TRBV6-5; d_call: .; j_call: TRBJ1-1; cdr3_nt: TGTGCCAGCAGAACCCTTGTCGGCACTGAAGCTTTCTTT; cdr3_aa: CASRTLVGTEAFF
clone_size: .; v_call: TRBV5-4; d_call: TRBD1; j_call: TRBJ2-1; cdr3_nt: TGTGCCAGCCCCGGGACAGGGGCCAATGAGCAGTTCTTC; cdr3_aa: CASPGTGANEQFF